Presented here are 22 T cell receptor beta chains from one specimen sequenced in a study of early stage breast cancer tumors (dated by TCRdb to the late 2010s). The library came from the immunoSEQ multiplex PCR assay. Drawn from immuneACCESS, this table holds only the in-frame rearrangements with V and J called that TCRdb kept. Clones are partly lost; checked studies trace under half to an unresolved V gene and leave the rest unexplained. Here the sample has some 5,000 clones; 70% occur a single time. The ten largest clones add up to 12% to 15% of the sample. The sequenced sample was normal breast tissue next to the tumor. These receptors were obtained from a person between 55 and 70 years old with breast cancer.

V and J are TRBV7-2 and TRBJ2-5; D is possibly TRBD1 or TRBD2 (5 bases each). V lost 2 bases and J 3 bases, leaving 10 bases between the germline ends. There are 14 residues in the CDR3. Germline assignment: CDR1 SGHTA and CDR2 FQGNSA. The CDR3 loop is CASSLSLGEETQYF. In nucleotides, the CDR3 is TGTGCCAGCAGCTTAAGTCTGGGGGAAGAGACCCAGTACTTC.

In its sample, this clone ranks as large. The V gene is TRBV19, the J gene TRBJ2-7, with 10 bases that match TRBD1. The V gene's germline CDR1 is LNHDA and CDR2 SQIVND (reference sequence). The length of the CDR3 is 12 residues. Trimming took 8 bases from V and 7 from J; bases not matched to a gene: 5. The CDR3 coding sequence is TGTGCCAGTGGACAGGGGGTGGGAGAGCAGTACTTC. It translates to CASGQGVGEQYF.

V and J are TRBV28 and TRBJ2-3; D gene unclear. Germline V gives CDR1 MDHEN, CDR2 SYDVKM. Trimming left V 6 bases short and J 2 bases short, with 9 bases between. The CDR3 totals 13 residues. The CDR3 is CASRLQITDTQYF. CDR3 sequence (DNA): TGTGCCAGCAGACTACAGATCACAGATACGCAGTATTTT.

This clone has more than one count but fewer than ten. The V gene is TRBV29-1, the J gene TRBJ2-5; D is possibly TRBD2 (5 bases). Per germline, CDR1 SQVTM and CDR2 ANQGSEA. CDR3 length equals 12 residues. V dropped 6 bases and J dropped 5 bases, with 13 bases sitting between them. The CDR3 nucleotides are TGCAGCGTCCGAGCGGCTAGCGAGACCCAGTACTTC. It translates to CSVRAASETQYF.

The rearrangement links TRBV4-3 to TRBJ2-3; no firm D call. The CDR3 spans 16 residues. Germline V gives CDR1 LGHNA, CDR2 YSLEER. Trimming took 1 base from V and 0 from J, leaving 11 bases between them. DNA of the CDR3: TGCGCCAGCAGCCAAGGTGGCGGCGGTAGCACAGATACGCAGTATTTT. It specifies CASSQGGGGSTDTQYF.

The rearrangement links TRBV19 to TRBJ2-1, with D unresolved. This CDR3 is built from 13 residues. V was pared by 0 bases and J by 1 base, with 1 base between. Germline assignment: CDR1 LNHDA and CDR2 SQIVND (reference sequence). The CDR3: CASSIDSYNEQFF. The DNA for the CDR3 is TGTGCCAGTAGTATAGATTCCTACAATGAGCAGTTCTTC.

This clone was seen a few times. This chain uses TRBV28 with TRBJ2-2; 12 bases are a match to TRBD2. Trimming removed 5 bases from V and 4 bases from J; junction bases left unmatched: 8. In germline, CDR1 is MDHEN, CDR2 SYDVKM. CDR3 length equals 17 residues. The chain's CDR3 is CASSLGLAGWGTGELFF. The CDR3 bases are TGTGCCAGCAGTCTCGGACTAGCGGGATGGGGCACCGGGGAGCTGTTTTTT.

A remark on this clone: Mismatch with germline at one junction end may stem from a read error. The genes are TRBV6-8 and TRBJ2-1, with no clear D. CDR1 is MNHGY, CDR2 SAAAGT, per germline. The CDR3 has 19 residues. The CDR3 nucleotides are TGTGCCAGCAGTTCTCATGTTTTAGATGTTAGTCTTTCGACTGACCGTCCAGTCTTC. This codes for CASSSHVLDVSLSTDRPVF.

The chain links TRBV6-4 to TRBJ2-3; a weak D match, TRBD1 (5 bases). The CDR3 consists of 14 residues. CDR1 MRHNA and CDR2 SNTAGT come from the germline V gene. With 3 bases removed from V and 2 bases from J, the gap between germline ends came to 9 bases. CDR3 nucleotide sequence: TGTGCCAGCAGTGAGACAGAAATCACAGATACGCAGTATTTT. Protein product: CASSETEITDTQYF.

This chain links TRBV5-1 with TRBJ2-1; a weak D match, TRBD1 (5 bases). CDR1 is SGHRS and CDR2 is YFSETQ in the germline V gene. This CDR3 is 13 amino acids long. V was shortened by 0 bases and J by 5 bases, with 6 bases between the two germline ends. The CDR3 bases are TGCGCCAGCAGCTTGGTAGGGGACAATGAGCAGTTCTTC. It yields the protein CASSLVGDNEQFF.

V is TRBV5-1 and J is TRBJ1-2; 8 bases line up with TRBD1. Germline V lookup: CDR1 SGHRS, CDR2 YFSETQ. The CDR3 is 15 amino acids. V lost 0 bases to trimming and J lost 3 bases; unmatched junction nucleotides: 4. In DNA form, the CDR3 reads TGCGCCAGCAGCTTGGTTCCAGGGGGCGACTATGGCTACACCTTC. Protein: CASSLVPGGDYGYTF.

In this sample, this clone turned up a few times. Distinct nucleotide sequences in the sample also encode this CDR3. CDR3 bases: TGTGCCAGCAGCGTAGCCCCGGGAAGCGGGAGCACCGGGGAGCTGTTTTTT. It translates to CASSVAPGSGSTGELFF. This chain uses TRBV9 with TRBJ2-2, with 8 bases matching TRBD2. CDR1 is SGDLS, CDR2 YYNGEE, per germline. CDR3 length equals 17 residues. The V and J ends lost 0 bases and 4 bases, in that order; junction bases with no gene match: 8.

This chain links TRBV6-9 with TRBJ1-5; possible D gene TRBD1, 5 bases. This CDR3 is built from 18 residues. Per germline, CDR1 MNHGY and CDR2 SVAAGI. With 8 bases removed from V and 2 bases from J, the gap between germline ends came to 25 bases. DNA of the CDR3: TGTGCCAGCCGACAAAGGGGAATCGGTGGGGGTGGCAATCAGCCCCAGCATTTT. It encodes CASRQRGIGGGGNQPQHF.

This sequence joins TRBV11-3 and TRBJ2-7; perhaps TRBD1 as D (7 bases). Germline CDR1 reads SGHNT; CDR2 reads YENEEA. This CDR3 comprises 13 residues. With 2 bases removed from V and 6 bases from J, the gap between germline ends came to 11 bases. Here the CDR3 reads CASSLNRGGEQYF. Here the CDR3 DNA reads TGTGCCAGCAGCTTAAACAGGGGAGGCGAGCAGTACTTC.

This clone has a single count. The V and J genes are TRBV15 and TRBJ2-5; D is unclear. V lost 1 base, J lost 3 bases, and 3 bases lay in between. CDR1 and CDR2 from the germline V gene are LNHNV and YYDKDF (reference sequence). CDR3 size: 12 residues. This CDR3 is CATSRGKETQYF. CDR3 in DNA: TGTGCCACCAGCAGAGGGAAAGAGACCCAGTACTTC. Drawing the rest from reference TRBV15 and TRBJ2-5, the complete variable domain is DAMVIQNPRYQVTQFGKPVTLSCSQTLNHNVMYWYQQKSSQAPKLLFHYYDKDFNNEADTPDNFQSRRPNTSFCFLDIRSPGLGDTAMYLCATSRGKETQYFGPGTRLLVL.

This clone is categorized as large. The chain employs TRBV30 and TRBJ2-7; the match to TRBD1 covers 9 bases. V lost 7 bases, J lost 0 bases, and 10 bases stayed unmatched. The germline CDR1 and CDR2 sequences are GTSNPN and SVGIG (reference sequence). The CDR3 extends over 15 amino acids. CDR3 DNA: TGTGCCTCCGTTCCCGGGACAGGGAACTCCTACGAGCAGTACTTC. Amino acids: CASVPGTGNSYEQYF.

The chain couples TRBV6-4 to TRBJ2-7, with 13 positions matching TRBD2. J lost 5 bases, V lost 5 bases, and 3 bases had no gene match. Germline lookup yields CDR1 MRHNA and CDR2 SNTAGT. The CDR3 totals 14 residues. The CDR3 here is CASSSGLAGNEQYF. CDR3 DNA sequence: TGTGCCAGCAGTTCGGGACTAGCGGGGAACGAGCAGTACTTC.

DNA for the CDR3: TGTGCCAGCAGCCAAGATCGAGGGGGGATATACAATGAGCAGTTCTTC. It is translated as CASSQDRGGIYNEQFF. The genes are TRBV4-2 and TRBJ2-1; D is tentatively TRBD1 or TRBD2 (6 bases each). Looked up from germline, CDR1 is LGHNA and CDR2 is YNFKEQ. V was cut by 0 bases and J by 4 bases, with 13 bases left in between. The CDR3 has 16 residues.

The rearrangement joins TRBV9 to TRBJ1-3; TRBD1 might be the D (5 bases). The CDR3 is 16 residues long. CDR1 SGDLS and CDR2 YYNGEE come from the germline V gene. Trimming took off 5 bases at V and 0 bases at J, with 15 bases between the two ends. The CDR3 is CASRPTGTSSGNTIYF. Written as DNA, the CDR3 is TGTGCCAGCAGACCTACCGGGACGTCCTCTGGAAACACCATATATTTT.

The chain carries TRBV12-1 and TRBJ1-2; whether TRBD1, the table's D call, matches the DNA was not checked. TRBV12-1 is assigned pseudogene status. This CDR3 spans 13 amino acids. The CDR3 nucleotides read TGTGCCAGCAGCCCCTCGACACTCTATGGCTACACCTTC. Translating gives CASSPSTLYGYTF.

This clone was detected only a few times. The chain couples TRBV5-3 to TRBJ1-5, with D hard to call. TRBV5-3 is assigned to the ORF class and has an uncertain function. There are 17 residues in the CDR3. Trimming stripped 0 bases from V and 2 bases from J, with 15 bases between. Here the CDR3 reads CARSLETGWLGNQPQHF. CDR3 nucleotides: TGTGCCAGAAGCTTGGAAACGGGGTGGTTAGGCAATCAGCCCCAGCATTTT.

The chain employs TRBV7-9 and TRBJ2-7, with D tentatively TRBD2 (5 bases). This CDR3 has 12 amino acids. Per germline, CDR1 SEHNR and CDR2 FQNEAQ (reference sequence). With 11 bases removed from V and 5 bases from J, the gap between germline ends came to 16 bases. The CDR3 protein is CASLGPRDEQYF. The CDR3 DNA reads as TGTGCCTCACTAGGGCCGAGGGACGAGCAGTACTTC. The whole variable domain, remainder taken from reference TRBV7-9 and TRBJ2-7, is DTGVSQNPRHKITKRGQNVTFRCDPISEHNRLYWYRQTLGQGPEFLTYFQNEAQLEKSRLLSDRFSAERPKGSFSTLEIQRTEQGDSAMYLCASLGPRDEQYFGPGTRLTVT.